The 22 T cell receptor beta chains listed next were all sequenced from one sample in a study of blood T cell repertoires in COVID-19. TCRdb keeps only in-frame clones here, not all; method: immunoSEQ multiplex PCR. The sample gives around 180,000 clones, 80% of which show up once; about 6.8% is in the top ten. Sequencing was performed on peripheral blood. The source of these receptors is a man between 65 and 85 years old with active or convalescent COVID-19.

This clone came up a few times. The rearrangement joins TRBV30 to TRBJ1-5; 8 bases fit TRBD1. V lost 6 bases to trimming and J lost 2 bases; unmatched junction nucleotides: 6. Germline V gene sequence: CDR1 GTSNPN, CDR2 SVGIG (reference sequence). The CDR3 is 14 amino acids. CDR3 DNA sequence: TGTGCCTGCCAGGGGGCAGGGGGCAATCAGCCCCAGCATTTT. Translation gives CACQGAGGNQPQHF.

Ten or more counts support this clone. CDR3 in DNA: TGTGCCAGCAGCGTAGGGAGGGACGGCTACACCTTC. Its translation is CASSVGRDGYTF. The chain couples TRBV9 to TRBJ1-2; D possibly corresponds to TRBD1 (5 bases). The germline V gene has CDR1 SGDLS and CDR2 YYNGEE. The CDR3 consists of 12 residues. The V end was cut by 0 bases, the J end by 8 bases, with 8 bases between.

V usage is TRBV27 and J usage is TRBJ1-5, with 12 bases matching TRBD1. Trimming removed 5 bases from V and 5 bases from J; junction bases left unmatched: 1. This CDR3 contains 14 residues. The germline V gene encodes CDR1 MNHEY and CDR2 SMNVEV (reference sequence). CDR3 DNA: TGTGCCAGCAGTGGGACAGGGGGCCATCAGCCCCAGCATTTT. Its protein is CASSGTGGHQPQHF.

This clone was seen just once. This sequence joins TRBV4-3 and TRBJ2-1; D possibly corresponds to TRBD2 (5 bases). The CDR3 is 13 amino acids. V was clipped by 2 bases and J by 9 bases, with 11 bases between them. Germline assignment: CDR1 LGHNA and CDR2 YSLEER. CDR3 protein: CASSQTRGFEQFF. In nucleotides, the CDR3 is TGCGCCAGCAGCCAAACGAGAGGGTTTGAGCAGTTCTTC.

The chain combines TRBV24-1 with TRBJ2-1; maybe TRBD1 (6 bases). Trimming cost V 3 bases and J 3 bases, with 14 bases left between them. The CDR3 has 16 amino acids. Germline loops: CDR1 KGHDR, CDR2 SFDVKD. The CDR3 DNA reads TGTGCCACCAGTGATCGCAACGAACAGGGCTACAATGAGCAGTTCTTC. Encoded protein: CATSDRNEQGYNEQFF.

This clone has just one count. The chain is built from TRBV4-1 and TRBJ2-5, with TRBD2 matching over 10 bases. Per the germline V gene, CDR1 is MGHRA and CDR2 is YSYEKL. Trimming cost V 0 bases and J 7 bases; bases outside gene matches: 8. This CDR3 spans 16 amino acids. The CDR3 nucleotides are TGCGCCAGCAGCCAAGATCAGCTAGCGGGGGCAGGGACCCAGTACTTC. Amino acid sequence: CASSQDQLAGAGTQYF.

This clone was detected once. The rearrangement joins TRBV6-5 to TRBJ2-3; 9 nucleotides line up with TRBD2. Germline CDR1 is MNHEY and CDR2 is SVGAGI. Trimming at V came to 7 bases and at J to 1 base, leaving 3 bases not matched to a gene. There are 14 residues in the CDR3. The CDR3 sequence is CASKVAGGTDTQYF. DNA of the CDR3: TGTGCCAGCAAAGTAGCGGGGGGCACAGATACGCAGTATTTT.

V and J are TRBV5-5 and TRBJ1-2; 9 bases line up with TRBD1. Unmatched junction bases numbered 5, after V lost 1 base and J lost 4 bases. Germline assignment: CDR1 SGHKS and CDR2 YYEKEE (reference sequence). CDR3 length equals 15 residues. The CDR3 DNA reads TGTGCCAGCAGCTTGAGGGGACAGGGAACCTATGGCTACACCTTC. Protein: CASSLRGQGTYGYTF.

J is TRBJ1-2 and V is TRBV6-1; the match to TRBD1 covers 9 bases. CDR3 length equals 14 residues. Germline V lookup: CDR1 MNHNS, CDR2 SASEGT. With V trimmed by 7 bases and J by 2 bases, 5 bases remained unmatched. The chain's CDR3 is CASTRTGENYGYTF. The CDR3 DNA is TGTGCCAGCACCAGGACAGGGGAGAACTATGGCTACACCTTC.

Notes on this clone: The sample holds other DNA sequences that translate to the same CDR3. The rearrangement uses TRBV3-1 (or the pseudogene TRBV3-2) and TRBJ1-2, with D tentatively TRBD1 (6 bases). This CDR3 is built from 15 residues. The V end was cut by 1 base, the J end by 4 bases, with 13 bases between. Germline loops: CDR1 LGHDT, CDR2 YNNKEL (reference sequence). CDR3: CASSQGNRASYGYTF. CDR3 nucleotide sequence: TGTGCCAGCAGCCAAGGGAACAGGGCGAGCTATGGCTACACCTTC.

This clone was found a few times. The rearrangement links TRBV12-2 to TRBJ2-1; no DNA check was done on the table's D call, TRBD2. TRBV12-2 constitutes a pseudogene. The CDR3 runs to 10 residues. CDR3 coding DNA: TGTGCAAGTCTTCCGGAGAAGCAGTTCTTC. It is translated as CASLPEKQFF.

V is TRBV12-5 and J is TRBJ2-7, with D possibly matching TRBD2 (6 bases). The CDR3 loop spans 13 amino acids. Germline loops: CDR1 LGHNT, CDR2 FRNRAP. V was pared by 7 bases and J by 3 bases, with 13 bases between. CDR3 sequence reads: CASAGTGSYEQYF. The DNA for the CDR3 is TGTGCTAGTGCTGGGACTGGGAGCTACGAGCAGTACTTC.

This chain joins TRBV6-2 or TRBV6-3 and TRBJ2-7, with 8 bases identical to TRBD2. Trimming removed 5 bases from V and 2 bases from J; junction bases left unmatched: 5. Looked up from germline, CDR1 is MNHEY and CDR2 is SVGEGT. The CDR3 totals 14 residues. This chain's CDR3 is CASSRGGYTYEQYF. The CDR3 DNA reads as TGTGCCAGCAGTCGGGGGGGATATACCTACGAGCAGTACTTC.

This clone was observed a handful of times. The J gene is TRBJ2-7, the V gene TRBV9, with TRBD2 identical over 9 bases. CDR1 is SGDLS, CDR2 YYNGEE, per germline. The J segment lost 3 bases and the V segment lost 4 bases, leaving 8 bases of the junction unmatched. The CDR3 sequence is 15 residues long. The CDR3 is CASSPRTSANYEQYF. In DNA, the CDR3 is TGTGCCAGCAGCCCACGGACTAGCGCCAACTACGAGCAGTACTTC.

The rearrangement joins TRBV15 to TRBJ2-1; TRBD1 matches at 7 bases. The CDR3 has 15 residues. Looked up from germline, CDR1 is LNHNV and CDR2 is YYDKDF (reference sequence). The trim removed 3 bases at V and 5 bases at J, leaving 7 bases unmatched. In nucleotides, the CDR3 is TGTGCCACCAGCAGTCCCGGGACAGTCGACAATGAGCAGTTCTTC. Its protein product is CATSSPGTVDNEQFF.

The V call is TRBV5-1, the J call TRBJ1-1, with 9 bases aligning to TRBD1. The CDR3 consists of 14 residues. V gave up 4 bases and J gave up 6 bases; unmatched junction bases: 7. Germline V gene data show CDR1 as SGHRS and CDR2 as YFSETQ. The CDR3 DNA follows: TGCGCCAGCAGCGATATACAGGGGGCGGCTGAAGCTTTCTTT. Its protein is CASSDIQGAAEAFF.

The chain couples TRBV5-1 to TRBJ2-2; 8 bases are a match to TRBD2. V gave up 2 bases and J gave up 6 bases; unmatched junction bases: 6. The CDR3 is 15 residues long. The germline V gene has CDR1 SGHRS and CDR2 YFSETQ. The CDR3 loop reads CASSFYSGRSGELFF. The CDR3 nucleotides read TGCGCCAGCAGCTTTTACAGCGGGAGATCCGGGGAGCTGTTTTTT.

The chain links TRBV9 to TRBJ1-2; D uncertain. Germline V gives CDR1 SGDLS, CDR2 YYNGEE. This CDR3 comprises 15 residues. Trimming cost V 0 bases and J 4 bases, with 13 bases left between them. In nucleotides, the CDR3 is TGTGCCAGCAGCGTAGAAGGACGAGCGGGCTATGGCTACACCTTC. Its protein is CASSVEGRAGYGYTF.

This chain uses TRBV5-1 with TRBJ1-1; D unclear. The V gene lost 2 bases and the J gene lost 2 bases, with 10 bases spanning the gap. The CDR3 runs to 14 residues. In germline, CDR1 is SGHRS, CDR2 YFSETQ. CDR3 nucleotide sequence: TGCGCCAGCAGCTTAACCCAGACAAACACTGAAGCTTTCTTT. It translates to CASSLTQTNTEAFF.

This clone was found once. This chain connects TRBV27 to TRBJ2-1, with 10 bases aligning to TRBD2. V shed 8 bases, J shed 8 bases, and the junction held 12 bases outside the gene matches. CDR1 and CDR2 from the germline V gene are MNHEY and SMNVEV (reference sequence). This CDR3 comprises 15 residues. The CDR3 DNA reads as TGTGCCAGCCGACTAGGCGCTAGCGGGAGATATGAGCAGTTCTTC. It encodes CASRLGASGRYEQFF.

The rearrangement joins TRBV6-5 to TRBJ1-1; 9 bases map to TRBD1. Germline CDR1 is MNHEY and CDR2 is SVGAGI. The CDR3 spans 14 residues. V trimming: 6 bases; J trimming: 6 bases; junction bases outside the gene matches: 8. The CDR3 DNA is TGTGCCAGCAGACGGACAGGGGCCCTATCTGAAGCTTTCTTT. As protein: CASRRTGALSEAFF.

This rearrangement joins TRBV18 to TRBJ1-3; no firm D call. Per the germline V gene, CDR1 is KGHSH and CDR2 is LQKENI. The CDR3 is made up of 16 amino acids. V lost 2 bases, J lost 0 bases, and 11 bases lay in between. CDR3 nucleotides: TGTGCCAGCTCACCAGAGGACTCCAGCTCTGGAAACACCATATATTTT. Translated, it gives CASSPEDSSSGNTIYF. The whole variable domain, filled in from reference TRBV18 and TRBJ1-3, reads NAGVMQNPRHLVRRRGQEARLRCSPMKGHSHVYWYRQLPEEGLKFMVYLQKENIIDESGMPKERFSAEFPKEGPSILRIQQVVRGDSAAYFCASSPEDSSSGNTIYFGEGSWLTVV.